These 13 T cell receptor beta chains were all obtained from the same sample, sequenced in a study of T-cell reconstitution after alpha-beta-depleted transplantation in children. For TCRbeta, the library was prepared with unique molecular identifiers. Via MiXCR, TCRdb re-called the PCR reads, giving one row per CDR3 protein. The data contain roughly 300,000 distinct CDR3 sequences, 9.5% to 13% of them singletons. The specimen was peripheral blood, collected 180 days after TCRalphabeta/CD19-depleted stem cell transplant. The receptors come from a male patient aged 2-9 years who had a stem cell transplant for chronic granulomatous disease, so the T cells may come from the graft donor.

There are many counts of this clonotype. V usage is TRBV27 and J usage is TRBJ2-2, with D perhaps assigned TRBD1 or TRBD2 (5 bases each). Germline assignment: CDR1 MNHEY and CDR2 SMNVEV (reference sequence). The V and J ends lost 5 bases and 6 bases respectively, with 10 bases between them. The CDR3 sequence is 13 residues long. CDR3 loop: CASSPMGAGELFF. The DNA for the CDR3 is TGTGCCAGCAGTCCGATGGGGGCCGGGGAGCTGTTTTTT.

The chain employs TRBV18 and TRBJ2-3; possibly TRBD2 for D (5 bases). V lost 2 bases to trimming and J lost 1 base, with 10 bases between them. There are 15 residues in the CDR3. Germline CDR1 KGHSH, CDR2 LQKENI. CDR3 region: CASSPLGSGTDTQYF. The CDR3 nucleotides are TGTGCCAGCTCACCATTAGGGAGCGGCACAGATACGCAGTATTTT.

This clonotype was counted ten times or more. The rearrangement uses TRBV12-3 or TRBV12-4 and TRBJ2-7; D remains unclear. Trimming stripped 3 bases from V and 5 bases from J, with 8 bases between. This CDR3 comprises 12 residues. The CDR3 DNA follows: TGTGCCAGCAGTTTTAGTGTCCACGAGCAGTACTTC. Translated, it gives CASSFSVHEQYF.

This clonotype was counted ten times or more. The chain joins TRBV20-1 to TRBJ1-2; 7 nucleotides agree with TRBD1. This CDR3 has 16 residues. CDR1 is DFQATT and CDR2 is SNEGSKA in the germline V gene (reference sequence). V trimming: 3 bases; J trimming: 0 bases; junction bases outside the gene matches: 10. DNA for the CDR3: TGCAGTGCTAGGGGGGGACAGTCGCCGTCTAACTATGGCTACACCTTC. The encoded protein is CSARGGQSPSNYGYTF.

Comment on this clonotype: An end of the junction does not agree with germline; a read error may underlie this. The chain employs TRBV12-3 or TRBV12-4 and TRBJ2-7; D gene unclear. CDR3 length: 11 residues. The CDR3 here is CASSLGHEQSF. CDR3 nucleotides: TGTGCCAGCAGTTTAGGTCACGAGCAGTCCTTC.

This clonotype appeared many times. J is TRBJ2-5 and V is TRBV2, with 9 bases fitting TRBD2. The V segment lost 1 base and the J segment 5 bases; nucleotides outside the gene matches: 17. Germline lookup yields CDR1 SNHLY and CDR2 FYNNEI. This CDR3 comprises 19 residues. CDR3: CASSEGMAGGPQGWETQYF. As DNA, the CDR3 is TGTGCCAGCAGTGAAGGGATGGCGGGAGGGCCTCAGGGTTGGGAGACCCAGTACTTC.

This clonotype has at least ten counts. The chain has TRBV11-1 and TRBJ2-3, with TRBD1 as a possible D gene (5 bases). The CDR3 has 16 residues. The V gene's germline CDR1 is SGHAT and CDR2 FQDESV (reference sequence). V was pared by 5 bases and J by 2 bases, with 17 bases between. CDR3 nucleotides: TGTGCCAGCAGCGAAGCAGGACACCTACTCACAGATACGCAGTATTTT. It codes for CASSEAGHLLTDTQYF.

The genes are TRBV20-1 and TRBJ2-5; D might be TRBD2 (6 bases). CDR3 size: 14 residues. Germline assignment: CDR1 DFQATT and CDR2 SNEGSKA (reference sequence). With 2 bases removed from V and 2 bases from J, the gap between germline ends came to 12 bases. The CDR3 sequence: CSARPGTEQETQYF. The CDR3 DNA reads as TGCAGTGCTAGACCAGGGACTGAGCAAGAGACCCAGTACTTC.

This clonotype was observed many times. The chain recombines TRBV7-2 with TRBJ2-7; weak D call: TRBD1 (5 bases). The CDR3 has 14 residues. The germline V gene encodes CDR1 SGHTA and CDR2 FQGNSA. With 5 bases removed from V and 0 bases from J, the gap between germline ends came to 11 bases. CDR3: CASSAGRVSYEQYF. For the CDR3, the DNA is TGTGCCAGCAGCGCTGGCAGGGTCTCCTACGAGCAGTACTTC.

As regards this clonotype: Since a much larger clone is just one base distant, this may be a read error. The CDR3 nucleotides are TGTGCCACCAGTGATGGGGGCGGGTCCGGGGACACCCAGTACTTC. Residues: CATSDGGGSGDTQYF. The chain uses TRBV24-1 and TRBJ2-5, with D perhaps TRBD1 (6 bases). The CDR3 loop spans 15 amino acids. V was shortened by 3 bases and J by 8 bases, with 18 bases between the two germline ends. Germline CDR1 KGHDR, CDR2 SFDVKD.

This clonotype was found once. One end of the junction does not line up with germline, which may come from a read error. CDR3 protein: CAFSFLLGPGWGLSPLHF. The CDR3 nucleotides read TGTGCCTTCAGTTTTCTGCTGGGCCCGGGTTGGGGGCTTTCACCCCTCCACTTT. This chain links TRBV10-3 with TRBJ1-6; D might be TRBD1 (6 bases). The CDR3 has 18 amino acids. Germline V gene sequence: CDR1 ENHRY, CDR2 SYGVKD.

About this clonotype: A much larger clone lies a single base off, so this may be a read error. This rearrangement joins TRBV12-3 or TRBV12-4 to TRBJ2-4, with a weak D call TRBD1 (5 bases). V was trimmed by 8 bases and J by 1 base, leaving 15 bases between them. CDR3 length equals 15 residues. The CDR3 is CASSQQVLAKNIQYF. CDR3 nucleotides: TGTGCCAGCTCCCAACAGGTTTTGGCCAAAAACATTCAGTACTTC.

This clonotype was counted at least ten times. The CDR3 DNA sequence: TGTGCCAGCAGCCCCTGGGCAGATACGCAGTATTTT. Amino acid sequence: CASSPWADTQYF. The chain recombines TRBV12-3 or TRBV12-4 with TRBJ2-3; D is uncertain. This CDR3 has 12 amino acids. V gave up 6 bases and J gave up 4 bases, with 8 bases separating them.